This record looks at one T cell receptor beta chain sequence and its context. The antigen is not known. Data came from immunoSEQ multiplex PCR; TCRdb stores just in-frame clones and leaves some out. The sample lists tens of thousands of clones; under 90% were seen once. This sample was taken from a study of Tregs in tolerant kidney transplant recipients. Overall study: An approximately three-day belatacept mixed lymphocyte reaction, sometimes plus 5-day graft donor restimulation, preceded CD4+CD25+CD127- sorting. Study-level findings and limits: Expanding Tregs on activated donor B cells appeared to best identify donor-specific TCRbeta clones. The small number of patients limits these findings pending further validation. Biological reproducibility was not directly addressed in this study.

V was cut by 6 bases and J by 7 bases, with 15 bases left in between. From germline, CDR1 is MNHNS and CDR2 SASEGT. There are 14 residues in the CDR3. Sequencing input: Tregs from blood cultured with allogeneic cells. The receptor was derived from a human donor in good health. This chain connects TRBV6-1 to TRBJ2-2; D tentatively fits TRBD1 or TRBD2 (5 bases each). The CDR3 region is CASRAPGGVGELFF. The CDR3 DNA reads TGTGCCAGCAGAGCCCCTGGGGGTGTCGGGGAGCTGTTTTTT.